The sample holds a few counts of the clone carrying this T cell receptor (beta chain). The antigen remains unidentified. Germline V gene sequence: CDR1 MDHEN, CDR2 SYDVKM. The CDR3 is 16 residues long. Germline trimming cut 6 bases from V and 6 bases from J; bases unmatched to any gene: 12. This record belongs to a study of blood T cells in healthy people across ages. Overall study findings and caveats: Expanded clonotype shifts may have been confounded, as the donors had an unknown CMV status. Without sorted subsets, naive and antigen-experienced compartments could not be conclusively compared.

Primers used in a second PCR of about 7 to 12 cycles were a sample-barcoded 5' primer and a J-beta primer mix. Each CDR3 protein is one row after TCRdb ran MiXCR on the 5' RACE reads. The sample has approximately 1,000,000 distinct CDR3 sequences; 40% to 50% are singletons. The clonotype comes from a woman between 55 and 75 years old in good health. The specimen was blood. The V gene is TRBV28, the J gene TRBJ1-5; the match to TRBD1 covers 9 bases. DNA of the CDR3: TGTGCCAGCAGCGATGTCGGGACAGGGCTGGCTCAGCCCCAGCATTTT. This sequence encodes CASSDVGTGLAQPQHF.